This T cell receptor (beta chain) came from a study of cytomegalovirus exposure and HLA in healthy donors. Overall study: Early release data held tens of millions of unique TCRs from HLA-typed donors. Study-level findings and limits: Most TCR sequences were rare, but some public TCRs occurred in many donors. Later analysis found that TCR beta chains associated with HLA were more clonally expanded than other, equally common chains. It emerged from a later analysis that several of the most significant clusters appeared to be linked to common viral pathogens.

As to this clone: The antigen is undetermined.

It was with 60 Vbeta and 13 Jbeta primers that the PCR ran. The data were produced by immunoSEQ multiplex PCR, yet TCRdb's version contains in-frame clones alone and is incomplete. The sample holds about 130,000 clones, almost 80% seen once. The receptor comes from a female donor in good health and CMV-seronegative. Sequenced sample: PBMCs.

Here the CDR3 reads CASSQRTSPSYEQYF. CDR3 sequence (DNA): TGCGCCAGCAGCCAACGGACTAGCCCTTCCTACGAGCAGTACTTC. The gene calls are TRBV4-3 and TRBJ2-7; TRBD2 agrees at 8 bases. The CDR3 sequence is 15 residues long. Germline assignment: CDR1 LGHNA and CDR2 YSLEER. With 2 bases clipped from V and 1 base from J, the junction kept 4 bases outside the gene matches.